This T cell receptor beta chain was captured by sequencing in a study of T cell responses to AZD1222 COVID-19 vaccine (dated by TCRdb to the early 2020s). Looking at the study overall: TCR sequencing was performed for more than 230 trial participants, of whom about 200 were given two doses of AZD1222 and around 25 were given two doses of MenACWY control vaccine. Trial participants were enrolled by age into 18-55, 56-69 and 70-plus year subgroups, with roughly 160, 29 and 62 TCR-sequenced participants respectively. The paper's findings and limits, for the study overall: Most participants were white British and females outnumbered males, and the authors suggested that clonal diversity may have been underestimated. Conclusions about previously exposed vaccinees were limited because only a handful of AZD1222 recipients were SARS-CoV-2 seropositive at baseline. Because no samples from the day 14 peak response were available, repertoires could be characterized only after the peak T cell response. Vaccine-associated CD4 TCRs spanned the whole spike protein, with dominant responses in regions 160-218 and 743-854. After two AZD1222 doses, spike-specific TCR breadth and depth were significantly higher than at day 0 and than in MenACWY recipients. In the small 56-69-year group, the increase in depth fell short of significance, most likely because of low power. Reportedly, almost half of the unique spike-specific TCRs recognized epitopes lying outside the regions that are mutated in the B.1.351 and B.1.1.7 variants.

This sample's time point label indicates: about 28 days (+/-7) after the second vaccine dose. This specimen's treatment or condition label, interpreted: meningococcal conjugate vaccine given as trial control. Vaccinee samples came from UK trials COV001 and COV002, including a single-blind randomized controlled phase 2/3 trial of AZD1222 (ChAdOx1 nCoV-19) in healthy adults. For TCRbeta chain sequencing, PBMC samples from trial participants were taken at day 0 and at day 28 after the second dose. The CDR3 regions of human TCRbeta chains were subjected to immunosequencing. On the authors' methods: TCRs in the repertoires were matched against a reference library of SARS-CoV-2-specific TCRs that had been generated with the MIRA antigen-specificity platform. Breadth meant the fraction of unique TCRs that were SARS-CoV-2-associated, whereas depth meant the fraction of total T cells that were SARS-CoV-2-associated. Using the MIRA data, each spike-specific TCR was assigned both to the spike region to which the TCR was reactive and to a CD4 or CD8 class. Log10-transformed breadth and depth values were compared by one-way ANOVA with Sidak's multiple comparisons tests. TCRdb carries this immuneACCESS record with in-frame sequences only. Its versions omit some clonotypes, under half of them owing to an unresolved V gene in the studies checked, with the rest unexplained. D and trimming come from the DNA, and the V and J calls and clone size come from that table. The sample yields fewer than 80,000 clones; 88% were counted once. The top ten constitute 9% to 10% of the sample.

The CDR3 starts with the cysteine, ends with the phenylalanine, and has 18 residues. Only CDR3 DNA is held: 54 bases, read in frame from base 1. The CDR1 and CDR2 encoded by the germline V gene are SGHTA and FQGNSA. Trimmed from V: 0 bases; trimmed from J: 3 bases; junction bases lacking a gene match: 8. A remark on this clone: Its recognized antigen is unknown. Per-nucleotide qualities are absent, and no much larger clonotype sits a single base away.

This specimen consisted of peripheral blood, obtained 28 days after the second dose of the MenACWY control vaccine. The TCR was taken from an adult who received the MenACWY meningococcal vaccine as a control. Recombination linked TRBV7-2 to TRBJ2-5; 12 bases in the junction line up with TRBD1. The encoded CDR3 is CASSLAGQGAPSKETQYF. DNA sequence: TGTGCCAGCAGCTTAGCGGGACAGGGGGCTCCTAGCAAAGAGACCCAGTACTTC.